The 16 T cell receptor beta chains presented below share a single source sample, sequenced in a study of Ad26.COV2.S vaccination and SARS-CoV-2 variants. The treatment denotes: some 20 received Ad26.COV2.S at low or high dose, single or two shots; 5 received placebo; per-sample allocation not given. Samples were taken on day 63 after the first vaccine or placebo injection. Sequencing used immunoSEQ multiplex PCR; TCRdb keeps in-frame clones, though not all of them. The data show about 380,000 clones, about four fifths seen once. Here the sequenced sample was peripheral blood, taken in a trial of Ad26.COV2.S vaccine versus placebo. Receptors originate from a person aged 18-65 years who received the Ad26.COV2.S COVID-19 vaccine or a placebo.

This CDR3 reads CASSLVVGMNTEAFF. In DNA, the CDR3 is TGTGCCAGCAGCTTGGTGGTGGGTATGAACACTGAAGCTTTCTTT. The chain carries TRBV5-4 and TRBJ1-1; D unresolved. The CDR3 consists of 15 residues. V dropped 0 bases and J dropped 0 bases, with 9 bases sitting between them. Germline CDR1 is SGHNT and CDR2 is YYREEE (reference sequence).

The chain recombines TRBV19 with TRBJ2-3; 11 bases align to TRBD1. Trimming removed 5 bases from V and 3 bases from J; junction bases left unmatched: 4. Looked up from germline, CDR1 is LNHDA and CDR2 is SQIVND (reference sequence). The CDR3 covers 15 residues. The CDR3 region has the DNA TGTGCCAGTAGTCCATGGGACAGGGGGACAGATACGCAGTATTTT. Translating it yields CASSPWDRGTDTQYF.

This clone was detected once. This sequence joins TRBV30 and TRBJ2-2; D is unclear. Germline CDR1 GTSNPN, CDR2 SVGIG (reference sequence). The CDR3 has 14 amino acids. V was cut by 0 bases and J by 6 bases, with 11 bases left in between. CDR3 in DNA: TGTGCCTGGAGTGTACGATCGGGTGCCGGGGAGCTGTTTTTT. As protein: CAWSVRSGAGELFF. The complete variable domain, with remaining parts taken from reference TRBV30 and TRBJ2-2, reads SQTIHQWPATLVQPVGSPLSLECTVEGTSNPNLYWYRQAAGRGLQLLFYSVGIGQISSEVPQNLSASRPQDRQFILSSKKLLLSDSGFYLCAWSVRSGAGELFFGEGSRLTVL.

This clone has just a few counts. This chain joins TRBV7-3 and TRBJ2-7; D remains ambiguous. The CDR3 runs to 15 residues. Germline V gene data show CDR1 as SGHTA and CDR2 as FQGTGA. The ends were cut back, 2 bases at V and 2 bases at J, with 13 bases in the middle. The DNA for the CDR3 is TGTGCCAGCAGCTTACGTCCGTCAGCAACCTACGAGCAGTACTTC. This encodes CASSLRPSATYEQYF.

J is TRBJ2-7 and V is TRBV6-5, with D possibly matching TRBD1 (6 bases). The CDR3 sequence is 13 residues long. Germline CDR1 and CDR2: MNHEY and SVGAGI. V was cut by 8 bases and J by 1 base, with 12 bases left in between. CDR3 nucleotides: TGTGCCAGCTCAGCCAGGGGTTCCTACGAGCAGTACTTC. This codes for CASSARGSYEQYF.

The chain combines TRBV7-3 with TRBJ1-2; maybe TRBD1 (6 bases). Trimming took off 4 bases at V and 7 bases at J, with 16 bases between the two ends. CDR3 length: 14 residues. Germline loops: CDR1 SGHTA, CDR2 FQGTGA. The CDR3 is CASSWGAGAGGYTF. The CDR3 nucleotides are TGTGCCAGCAGCTGGGGCGCAGGGGCCGGTGGCTACACCTTC. The variable domain in full, with the rest retrieved from reference TRBV7-3 and TRBJ1-2, is GAGVSQTPSNKVTEKGKYVELRCDPISGHTALYWYRQSLGQGPEFLIYFQGTGAADDSGLPNDRFFAVRPEGSVSTLKIQRTERGDSAVYLCASSWGAGAGGYTFGSGTRLTVV.

The V and J genes are TRBV7-9 and TRBJ2-1; TRBD2 matches 7 bases. Looked up from germline, CDR1 is SEHNR and CDR2 is FQNEAQ (reference sequence). This CDR3 region has 13 residues. Trimming cost V 3 bases and J 8 bases; bases outside gene matches: 4. CDR3 region: CASSLNGGYEQFF. The CDR3 DNA is TGTGCCAGCAGCTTGAACGGGGGGTATGAGCAGTTCTTC.

V gene TRBV6-5 combines with J gene TRBJ1-1; D not certain. The CDR3 loop spans 11 amino acids. Germline CDR1 MNHEY, CDR2 SVGAGI. V was clipped by 6 bases and J by 8 bases, with 10 bases between them. CDR3 in DNA: TGTGCCAGCAGCCCCGAGGGAGAAGCTTTCTTT. It encodes CASSPEGEAFF.

As DNA, the CDR3 is TGTGCCAGCAGCTTAGTGTCCCGGGGTCAGCCCCAGCATTTT. Translation: CASSLVSRGQPQHF. The V call is TRBV7-2, the J call TRBJ1-5, with unresolved D. CDR3 length: 14 amino acids. The germline CDR1 and CDR2 sequences are SGHTA and FQGNSA. V was clipped by 1 base and J by 6 bases, with 10 bases between them. The full variable domain, rest sourced from reference TRBV7-2 and TRBJ1-5, is GAGVSQSPSNKVTEKGKDVELRCDPISGHTALYWYRQSLGQGLEFLIYFQGNSAPDKSGLPSDRFSAERTGGSVSTLTIQRTQQEDSAVYLCASSLVSRGQPQHFGDGTRLSIL.

The genes are TRBV4-3 and TRBJ1-2, with TRBD1 as a possible D gene (6 bases). Germline loops: CDR1 LGHNA, CDR2 YSLEER. Trimming took 4 bases from V and 3 from J, leaving 15 bases between them. The CDR3 runs 15 residues. The CDR3 bases are TGCGCCAGCAGCCCATCCAGTACAGGGCACTATGGCTACACCTTC. Translation gives CASSPSSTGHYGYTF.

The rearrangement links TRBV6-4 to TRBJ2-7; D possibly matches TRBD1 or TRBD2 (6 bases each). In germline, CDR1 is MRHNA, CDR2 SNTAGT. The CDR3 has 13 amino acids. Trimming stripped 7 bases from V and 6 bases from J, with 16 bases between. As DNA, the CDR3 is TGTGCCAGCATAGGGGGGCTAAAGGGCGAGCAGTACTTC. Translated: CASIGGLKGEQYF.

This clone appeared a few times. The chain links TRBV4-2 to TRBJ1-3, with D unresolved. CDR3 size: 17 residues. The germline CDR1 and CDR2 sequences are LGHNA and YNFKEQ. V was clipped by 2 bases and J by 7 bases, with 21 bases between them. The CDR3 here is CASSQQVGPNYSNTIYF. Here the CDR3 DNA reads TGTGCCAGCAGCCAACAAGTGGGTCCGAATTACTCGAACACCATATATTTT.

The gene calls are TRBV27 and TRBJ1-3; D unresolved. V lost 11 bases and J lost 0, with 23 bases in between. CDR1 is MNHEY and CDR2 is SMNVEV in the germline V gene (reference sequence). The CDR3 has 17 amino acids. CDR3 protein: CARRRQFSYFSGNTIYF. The CDR3, as DNA: TGTGCCCGAAGGCGGCAGTTTTCTTACTTCTCTGGAAACACCATATATTTT.

J is TRBJ2-1 and V is TRBV11-2, with a possible D match to TRBD2 (6 bases). The germline CDR1 and CDR2 sequences are SGHAT and FQNNGV. CDR3 length equals 16 residues. V was shortened by 5 bases and J by 2 bases, with 16 bases between the two germline ends. The DNA of the CDR3 is TGTGCCAGCAGCCTGGGGAGGAGGGGCCCCTACAATGAGCAGTTCTTC. This gives the protein CASSLGRRGPYNEQFF. Together with reference TRBV11-2 and TRBJ2-1, the CDR3 gives the full variable domain: EAGVAQSPRYKIIEKRQSVAFWCNPISGHATLYWYQQILGQGPKLLIQFQNNGVVDDSQLPKDRFSAERLKGVDSTLKIQPAKLEDSAVYLCASSLGRRGPYNEQFFGPGTRLTVL.

The chain uses TRBV6-6 and TRBJ1-1, with TRBD1 matching over 9 bases. The CDR3 contains 14 residues. Germline V gene sequence: CDR1 MNHNY, CDR2 SVGAGI (reference sequence). V dropped 10 bases and J dropped 5; count of bases not matched to a gene: 11. The CDR3 protein is CATLFLDRGTEAFF. The CDR3 coding sequence is TGTGCCACCCTTTTCCTCGACAGGGGGACTGAAGCTTTCTTT.

The chain couples TRBV7-2 to TRBJ1-2; TRBD1 matches at 7 bases. Germline V gene sequence: CDR1 SGHTA, CDR2 FQGNSA. V lost 5 bases and J lost 6; bases outside the gene matches: 15. The CDR3 has 16 amino acids. The CDR3: CASSPSSAGQDHGYTF. The CDR3, as DNA: TGTGCCAGCAGCCCCAGTTCCGCTGGACAGGACCATGGCTACACCTTC.